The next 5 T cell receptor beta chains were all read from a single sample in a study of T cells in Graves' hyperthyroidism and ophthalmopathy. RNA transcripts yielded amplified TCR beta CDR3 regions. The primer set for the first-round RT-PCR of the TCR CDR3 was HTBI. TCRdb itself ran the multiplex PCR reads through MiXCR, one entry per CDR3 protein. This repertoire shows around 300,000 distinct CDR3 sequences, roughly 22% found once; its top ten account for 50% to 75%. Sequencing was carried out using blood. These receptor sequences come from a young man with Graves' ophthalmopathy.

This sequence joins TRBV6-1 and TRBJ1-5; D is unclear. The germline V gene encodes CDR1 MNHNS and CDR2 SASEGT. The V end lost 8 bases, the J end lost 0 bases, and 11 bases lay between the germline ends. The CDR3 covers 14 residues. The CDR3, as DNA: TGTGCCAGCCGTCCAGGACCTAGCAATCAGCCCCAGCATTTT. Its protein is CASRPGPSNQPQHF.

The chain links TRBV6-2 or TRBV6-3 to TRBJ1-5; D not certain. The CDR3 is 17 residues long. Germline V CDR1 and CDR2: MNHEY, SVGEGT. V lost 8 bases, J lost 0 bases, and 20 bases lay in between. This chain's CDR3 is CASGKGAVPRSNQPQHF. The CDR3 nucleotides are TGTGCCAGCGGGAAGGGAGCCGTTCCTCGTAGCAATCAGCCCCAGCATTTT.

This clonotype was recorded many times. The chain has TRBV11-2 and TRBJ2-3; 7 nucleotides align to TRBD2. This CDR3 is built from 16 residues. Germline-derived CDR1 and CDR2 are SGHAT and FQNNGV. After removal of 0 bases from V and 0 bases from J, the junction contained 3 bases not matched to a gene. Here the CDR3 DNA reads TGTGCCAGCAGCTTAGATATAGCGGGCAGCACAGATACGCAGTATTTT. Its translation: CASSLDIAGSTDTQYF.

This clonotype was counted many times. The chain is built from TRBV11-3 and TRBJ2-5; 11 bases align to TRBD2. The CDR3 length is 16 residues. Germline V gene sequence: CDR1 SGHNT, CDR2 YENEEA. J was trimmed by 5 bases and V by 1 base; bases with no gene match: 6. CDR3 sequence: CASSLVVTSGTETQYF. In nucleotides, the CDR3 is TGTGCCAGCAGCTTAGTAGTGACTAGCGGGACGGAGACCCAGTACTTC.

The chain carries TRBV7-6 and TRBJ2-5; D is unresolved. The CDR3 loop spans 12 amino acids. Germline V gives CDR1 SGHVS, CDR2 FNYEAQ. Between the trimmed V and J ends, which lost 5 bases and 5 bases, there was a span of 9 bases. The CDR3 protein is CASSPGAETQYF. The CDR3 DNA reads TGTGCCAGCAGCCCCGGCGCCGAGACCCAGTACTTC.